These T cell receptor beta chains were read from a single sample in a study of blood T cells in healthy people across ages. TCRdb used MiXCR to reprocess the 5' RACE reads, holding one entry per CDR3 protein. The repertoire has hundreds of thousands of distinct CDR3 sequences, about 30% of them found once; the top ten carry 17%. Material: blood. The receptors were sampled from a woman of 80 years or more in good health. CDR3s include the opening cysteine and the closing phenylalanine or tryptophan. A D gene is named only where the DNA matches it firmly. The size entry is marked missing in some rows and otherwise reads once, few, many or a size class.

j_call clone_size d_call v_call cdr3_length cdr3_nt cdr3_aa
TRBJ2-5 few - TRBV19 14 TGTGCCAGTAGTAGCTTCCAGCTACAAGAGACCCAGTACTTC CASSSFQLQETQYF
TRBJ1-5 many - TRBV6-5 14 TGTGCCAGCAGTTACTCGAGTATCGGTCAGCCCCAGCATTTT CASSYSSIGQPQHF
TRBJ2-5 many - TRBV28 16 TGTGCCAGCAGAACCTTAACCGCTCCACCCCAAGAGACCCAGTACTTC CASRTLTAPPQETQYF
TRBJ1-2 many - TRBV12-3/TRBV12-4 15 TGTGCCAGCAGTTTAAGGAGGGCGCGGAGCTATGGCTACACCTTC CASSLRRARSYGYTF
TRBJ2-5 few - TRBV20-1 11 TGCAGTGCCCCGGGGGTGAATGAGCAGTACTTC CSAPGVNEQYF
TRBJ2-3 many TRBD2 TRBV7-2 18 TGTGCCAGCAGCTTAGGCGCGACTAGCGGGGGGGCAGCAGATACGCAGTATTTT CASSLGATSGGAADTQYF
TRBJ1-6 - TRBD1 TRBV5-1 13 TGCACCAGCAGCCCGACAGGGGGATCACCCCTCCACTTT CTSSPTGGSPLHF
TRBJ2-7 many TRBD1 TRBV18 13 TGTGCCAGCTCAGAGGGGGCTGCCTACGAGCAGTACTTC CASSEGAAYEQYF
TRBJ1-2 few - TRBV5-6 13 TGTGCCAGCAGCTTGTCCTGGGGGAATGGCTACACCTTC CASSLSWGNGYTF
TRBJ2-2 few - TRBV7-9 15 TGTGCCAGCAGCTTTAATGGACAGCCTACCGGGGAGCTGTTTTTT CASSFNGQPTGELFF
TRBJ1-2 many TRBD1 TRBV10-3 14 TGTGCCATCAGTGACCGGGACAGGGTTTATGGCTACACCTTC CAISDRDRVYGYTF